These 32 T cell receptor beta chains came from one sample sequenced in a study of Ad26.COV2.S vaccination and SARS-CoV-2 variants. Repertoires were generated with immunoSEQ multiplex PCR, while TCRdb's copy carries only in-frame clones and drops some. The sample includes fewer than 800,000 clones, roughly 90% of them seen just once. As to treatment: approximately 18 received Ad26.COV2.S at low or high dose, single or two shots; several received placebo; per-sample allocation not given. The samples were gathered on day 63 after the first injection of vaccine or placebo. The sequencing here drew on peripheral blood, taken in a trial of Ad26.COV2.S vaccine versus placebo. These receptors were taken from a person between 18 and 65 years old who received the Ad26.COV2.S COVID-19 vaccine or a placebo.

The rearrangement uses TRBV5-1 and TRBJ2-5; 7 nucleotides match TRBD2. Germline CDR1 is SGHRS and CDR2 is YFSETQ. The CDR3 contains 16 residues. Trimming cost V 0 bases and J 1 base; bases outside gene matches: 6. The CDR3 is CASSLGAGARQETQYF. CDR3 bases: TGCGCCAGCAGCTTGGGGGCGGGAGCCCGCCAAGAGACCCAGTACTTC.

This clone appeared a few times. CDR3 residues: CAWSKTTGGAETQYF. In nucleotides, the CDR3 is TGTGCCTGGAGTAAAACGACAGGGGGAGCAGAGACCCAGTACTTC. The rearrangement joins TRBV30 to TRBJ2-5; 9 bases fit TRBD1. The CDR3 is 15 amino acids. J gave up 4 bases and V 2 bases, and 8 bases lay outside the gene matches. In germline, CDR1 is GTSNPN, CDR2 SVGIG (reference sequence). Using reference TRBV30 and TRBJ2-5 for the parts outside the CDR3, the full variable domain is SQTIHQWPATLVQPVGSPLSLECTVEGTSNPNLYWYRQAAGRGLQLLFYSVGIGQISSEVPQNLSASRPQDRQFILSSKKLLLSDSGFYLCAWSKTTGGAETQYFGPGTRLLVL.

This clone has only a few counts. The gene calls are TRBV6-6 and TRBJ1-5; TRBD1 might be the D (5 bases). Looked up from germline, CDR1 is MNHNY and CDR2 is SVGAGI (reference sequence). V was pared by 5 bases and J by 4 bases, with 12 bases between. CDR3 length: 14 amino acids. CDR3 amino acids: CASSPVGANQPQHF. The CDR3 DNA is TGTGCCAGCAGTCCTGTAGGGGCAAATCAGCCCCAGCATTTT.

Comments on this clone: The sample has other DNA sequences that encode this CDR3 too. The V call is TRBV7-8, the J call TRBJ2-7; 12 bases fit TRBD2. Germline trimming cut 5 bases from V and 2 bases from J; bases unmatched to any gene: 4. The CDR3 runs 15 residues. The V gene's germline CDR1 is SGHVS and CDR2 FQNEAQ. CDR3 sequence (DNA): TGTGCCAGCAGCCTCAGGACTAGCGGGACCTACGAGCAGTACTTC. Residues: CASSLRTSGTYEQYF.

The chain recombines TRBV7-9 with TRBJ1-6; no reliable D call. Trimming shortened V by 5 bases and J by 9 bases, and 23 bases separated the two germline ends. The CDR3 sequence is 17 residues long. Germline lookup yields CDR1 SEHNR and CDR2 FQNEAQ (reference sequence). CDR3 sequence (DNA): TGTGCCAGCAGCCGTTCGAGTGCACTGGGAGGAGGTTCACCCCTCCACTTT. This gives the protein CASSRSSALGGGSPLHF.

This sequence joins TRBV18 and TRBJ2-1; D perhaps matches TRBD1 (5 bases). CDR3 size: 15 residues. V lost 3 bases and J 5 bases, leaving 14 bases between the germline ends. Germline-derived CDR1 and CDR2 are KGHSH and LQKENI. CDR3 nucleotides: TGTGCCAGCTCACCTTTAAGGGGCTCAAACAATGAGCAGTTCTTC. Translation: CASSPLRGSNNEQFF.

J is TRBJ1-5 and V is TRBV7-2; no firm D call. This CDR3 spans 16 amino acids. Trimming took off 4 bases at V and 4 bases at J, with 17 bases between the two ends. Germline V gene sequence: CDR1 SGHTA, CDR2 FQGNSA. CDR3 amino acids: CASSSGSQTLNQPQHF. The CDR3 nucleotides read TGTGCCAGCAGCTCCGGGTCTCAGACATTAAATCAGCCCCAGCATTTT.

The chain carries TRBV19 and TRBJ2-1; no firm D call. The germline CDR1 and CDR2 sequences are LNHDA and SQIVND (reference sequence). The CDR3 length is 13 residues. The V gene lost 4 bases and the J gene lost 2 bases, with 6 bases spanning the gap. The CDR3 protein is CASSSHPYNEQFF. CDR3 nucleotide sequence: TGTGCCAGTAGTAGTCACCCCTACAATGAGCAGTTCTTC.

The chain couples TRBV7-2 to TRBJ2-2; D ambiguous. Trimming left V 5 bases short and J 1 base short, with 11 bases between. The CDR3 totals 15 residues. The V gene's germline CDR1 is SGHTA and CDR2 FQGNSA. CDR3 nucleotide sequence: TGTGCCAGCAGCACCCGGACGGGGAACACCGGGGAGCTGTTTTTT. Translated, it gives CASSTRTGNTGELFF.

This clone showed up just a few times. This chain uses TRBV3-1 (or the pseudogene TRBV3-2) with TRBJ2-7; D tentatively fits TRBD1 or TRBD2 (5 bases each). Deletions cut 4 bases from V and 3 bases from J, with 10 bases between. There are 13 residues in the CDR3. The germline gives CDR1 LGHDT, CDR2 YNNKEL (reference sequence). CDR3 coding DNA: TGTGCCAGCAGCCCGGGACCAGTCTACGAGCAGTACTTC. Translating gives CASSPGPVYEQYF.

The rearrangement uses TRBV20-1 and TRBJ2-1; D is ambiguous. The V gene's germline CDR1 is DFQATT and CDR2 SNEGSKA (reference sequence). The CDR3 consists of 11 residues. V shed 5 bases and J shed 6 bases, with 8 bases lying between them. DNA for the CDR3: TGCAGTGCTCCAAGTGTCAATGAGCAGTTCTTC. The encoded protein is CSAPSVNEQFF.

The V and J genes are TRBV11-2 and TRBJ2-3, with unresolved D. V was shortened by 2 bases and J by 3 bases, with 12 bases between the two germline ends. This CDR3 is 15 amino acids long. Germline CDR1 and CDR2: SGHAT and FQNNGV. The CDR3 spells CASSLIGDGTDTQYF. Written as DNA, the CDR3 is TGTGCCAGCAGCTTAATAGGAGACGGAACAGATACGCAGTATTTT.

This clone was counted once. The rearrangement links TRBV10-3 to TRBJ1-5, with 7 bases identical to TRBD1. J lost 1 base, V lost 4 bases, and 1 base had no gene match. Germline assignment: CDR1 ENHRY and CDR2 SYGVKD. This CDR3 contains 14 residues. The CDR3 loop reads CAISVGQSNQPQHF. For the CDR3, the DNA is TGTGCCATCAGTGTGGGACAGAGCAATCAGCCCCAGCATTTT.

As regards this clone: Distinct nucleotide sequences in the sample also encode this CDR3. The CDR3 sequence: CASSADRNTEAFF. In nucleotides, the CDR3 is TGTGCCAGCAGCGCGGACAGAAACACTGAAGCTTTCTTT. This chain uses TRBV7-2 with TRBJ1-1; TRBD1 is a possible D gene (6 bases). The CDR3 runs to 13 residues. The germline V gene has CDR1 SGHTA and CDR2 FQGNSA. Trimming cost V 5 bases and J 2 bases, with 9 bases left between them.

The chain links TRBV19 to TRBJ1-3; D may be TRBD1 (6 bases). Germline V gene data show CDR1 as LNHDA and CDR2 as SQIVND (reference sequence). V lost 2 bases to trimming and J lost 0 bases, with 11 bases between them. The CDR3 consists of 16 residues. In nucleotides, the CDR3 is TGTGCCAGTAGTATATTTGGACAGCTCTCTGGAAACACCATATATTTT. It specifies CASSIFGQLSGNTIYF.

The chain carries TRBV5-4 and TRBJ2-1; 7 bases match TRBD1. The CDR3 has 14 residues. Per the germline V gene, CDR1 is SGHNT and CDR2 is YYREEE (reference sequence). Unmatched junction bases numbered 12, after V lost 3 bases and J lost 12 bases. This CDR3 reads CASSSGDRPFRQFF. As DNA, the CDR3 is TGTGCCAGCAGCTCCGGGGACAGACCTTTTCGGCAGTTCTTC. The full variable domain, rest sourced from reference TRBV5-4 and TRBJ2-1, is ETGVTQSPTHLIKTRGQQVTLRCSSQSGHNTVSWYQQALGQGPQFIFQYYREEENGRGNFPPRFSGLQFPNYSSELNVNALELDDSALYLCASSSGDRPFRQFFGPGTRLTVL.

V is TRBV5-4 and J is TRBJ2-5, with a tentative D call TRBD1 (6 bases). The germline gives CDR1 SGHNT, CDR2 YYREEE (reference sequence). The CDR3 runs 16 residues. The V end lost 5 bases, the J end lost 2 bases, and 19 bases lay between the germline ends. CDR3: CASSTAARDRQETQYF. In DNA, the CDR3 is TGTGCCAGCAGTACTGCCGCCCGAGACAGGCAAGAGACCCAGTACTTC.

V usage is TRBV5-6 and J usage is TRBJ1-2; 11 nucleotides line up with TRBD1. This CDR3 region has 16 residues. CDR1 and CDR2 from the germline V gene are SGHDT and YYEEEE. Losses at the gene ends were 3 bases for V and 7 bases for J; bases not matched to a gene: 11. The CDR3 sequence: CASSYGTGGVGRGYTF. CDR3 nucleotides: TGTGCCAGCAGCTATGGGACAGGGGGAGTCGGTCGTGGCTACACCTTC.

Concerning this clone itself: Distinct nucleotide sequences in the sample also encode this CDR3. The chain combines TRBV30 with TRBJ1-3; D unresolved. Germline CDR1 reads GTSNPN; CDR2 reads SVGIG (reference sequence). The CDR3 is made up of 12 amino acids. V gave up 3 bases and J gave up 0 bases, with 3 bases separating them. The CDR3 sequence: CAWRGSGNTIYF. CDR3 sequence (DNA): TGTGCCTGGAGAGGCTCTGGAAACACCATATATTTT.

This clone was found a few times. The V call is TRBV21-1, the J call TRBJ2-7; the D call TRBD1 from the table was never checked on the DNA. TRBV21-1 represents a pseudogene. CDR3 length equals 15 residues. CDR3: CARPARTGRGYEQYF. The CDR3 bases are TGTGCCAGGCCTGCTCGGACAGGAAGAGGCTACGAGCAGTACTTC.

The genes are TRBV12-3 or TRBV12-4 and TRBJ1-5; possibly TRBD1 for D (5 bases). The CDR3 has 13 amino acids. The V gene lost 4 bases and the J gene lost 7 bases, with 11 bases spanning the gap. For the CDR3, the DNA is TGTGCCAGCAGTTCGACCCGACAGCAGCCCCAGCATTTT. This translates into CASSSTRQQPQHF.

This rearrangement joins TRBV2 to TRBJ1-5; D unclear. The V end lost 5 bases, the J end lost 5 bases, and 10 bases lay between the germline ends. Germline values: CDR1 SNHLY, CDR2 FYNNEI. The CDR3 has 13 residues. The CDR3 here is CASSLESDQPQHF. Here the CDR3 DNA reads TGTGCCAGCAGTTTGGAAAGCGATCAGCCCCAGCATTTT.

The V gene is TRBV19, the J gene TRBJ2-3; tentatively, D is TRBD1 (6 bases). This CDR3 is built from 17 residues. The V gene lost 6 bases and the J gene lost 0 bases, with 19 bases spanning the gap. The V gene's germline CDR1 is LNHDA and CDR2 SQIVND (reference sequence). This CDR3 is CASSSAGSGESTDTQYF. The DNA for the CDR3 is TGTGCCAGTAGCTCCGCCGGGTCAGGGGAAAGCACAGATACGCAGTATTTT.

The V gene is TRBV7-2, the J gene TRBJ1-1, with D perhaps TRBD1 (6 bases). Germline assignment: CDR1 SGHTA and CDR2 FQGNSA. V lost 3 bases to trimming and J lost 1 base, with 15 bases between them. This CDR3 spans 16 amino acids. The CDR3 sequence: CASSFRLRGANTEAFF. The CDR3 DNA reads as TGTGCCAGCAGCTTCCGTCTTCGGGGGGCGAACACTGAAGCTTTCTTT. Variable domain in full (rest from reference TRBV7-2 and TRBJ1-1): GAGVSQSPSNKVTEKGKDVELRCDPISGHTALYWYRQSLGQGLEFLIYFQGNSAPDKSGLPSDRFSAERTGGSVSTLTIQRTQQEDSAVYLCASSFRLRGANTEAFFGQGTRLTVV.

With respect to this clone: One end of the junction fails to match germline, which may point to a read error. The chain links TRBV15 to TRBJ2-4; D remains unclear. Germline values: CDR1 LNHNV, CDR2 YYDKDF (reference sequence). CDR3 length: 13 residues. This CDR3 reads CATSTYLRRGPVF. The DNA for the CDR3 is TGTGCCACCAGCACCTACCTTCGCCGCGGCCCAGTCTTC.

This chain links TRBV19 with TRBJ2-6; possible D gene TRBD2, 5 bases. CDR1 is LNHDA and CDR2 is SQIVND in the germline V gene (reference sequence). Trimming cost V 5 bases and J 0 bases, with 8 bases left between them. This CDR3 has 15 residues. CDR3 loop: CASSYGISGANVLTF. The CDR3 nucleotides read TGTGCCAGTAGTTACGGGATCTCTGGGGCCAACGTCCTGACTTTC.

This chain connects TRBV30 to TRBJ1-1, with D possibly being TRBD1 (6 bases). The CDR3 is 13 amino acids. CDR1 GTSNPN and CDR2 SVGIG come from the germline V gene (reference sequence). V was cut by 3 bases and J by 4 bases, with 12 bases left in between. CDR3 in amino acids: CAWSQGRSTEAFF. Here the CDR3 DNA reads TGTGCCTGGAGCCAGGGGAGGTCCACTGAAGCTTTCTTT. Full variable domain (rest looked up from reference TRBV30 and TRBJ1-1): SQTIHQWPATLVQPVGSPLSLECTVEGTSNPNLYWYRQAAGRGLQLLFYSVGIGQISSEVPQNLSASRPQDRQFILSSKKLLLSDSGFYLCAWSQGRSTEAFFGQGTRLTVV.

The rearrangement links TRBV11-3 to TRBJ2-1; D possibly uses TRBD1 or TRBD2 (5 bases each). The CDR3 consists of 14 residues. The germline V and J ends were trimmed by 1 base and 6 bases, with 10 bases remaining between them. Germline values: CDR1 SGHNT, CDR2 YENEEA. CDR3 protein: CASSLGGVGNEQFF. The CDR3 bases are TGTGCCAGCAGCTTAGGAGGGGTCGGCAATGAGCAGTTCTTC. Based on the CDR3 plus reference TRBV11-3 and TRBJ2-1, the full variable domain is EAGVVQSPRYKIIEKKQPVAFWCNPISGHNTLYWYLQNLGQGPELLIRYENEEAVDDSQLPKDRFSAERLKGVDSTLKIQPAELGDSAVYLCASSLGGVGNEQFFGPGTRLTVL.

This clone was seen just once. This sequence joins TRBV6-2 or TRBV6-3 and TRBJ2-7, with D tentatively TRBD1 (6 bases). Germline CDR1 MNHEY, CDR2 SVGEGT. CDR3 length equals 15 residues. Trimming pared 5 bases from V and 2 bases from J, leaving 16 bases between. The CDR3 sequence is CASSTRDTKPYEQYF. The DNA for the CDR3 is TGTGCCAGCAGTACCCGGGACACCAAGCCCTACGAGCAGTACTTC.

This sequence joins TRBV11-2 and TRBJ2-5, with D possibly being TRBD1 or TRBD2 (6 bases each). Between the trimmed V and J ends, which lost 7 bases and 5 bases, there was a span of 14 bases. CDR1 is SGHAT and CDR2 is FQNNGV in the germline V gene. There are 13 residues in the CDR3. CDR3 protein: CASTDGGRETQYF. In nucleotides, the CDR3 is TGTGCCAGCACCGACGGGGGCAGGGAGACCCAGTACTTC.

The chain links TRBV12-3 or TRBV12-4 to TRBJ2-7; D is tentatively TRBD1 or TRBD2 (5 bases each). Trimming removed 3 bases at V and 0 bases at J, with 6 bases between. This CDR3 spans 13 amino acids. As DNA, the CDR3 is TGTGCCAGCAGTTTCGGGACCTCCTACGAGCAGTACTTC. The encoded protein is CASSFGTSYEQYF.

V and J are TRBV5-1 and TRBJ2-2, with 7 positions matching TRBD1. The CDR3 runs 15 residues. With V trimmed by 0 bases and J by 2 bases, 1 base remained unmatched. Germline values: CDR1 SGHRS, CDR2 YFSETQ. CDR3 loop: CASSLGQGNTGELFF. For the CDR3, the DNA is TGCGCCAGCAGCTTGGGACAGGGTAACACCGGGGAGCTGTTTTTT.